This T cell receptor beta chain was sequenced for a study of blood T cell repertoires in COVID-19. This CDR3 has 15 residues. V was clipped by 4 bases and J by 7 bases; unmatched bases: 10. The germline CDR1 and CDR2 sequences are SGHDT and YYEEEE. The study assigned cohorts using participant-reported clinical history. The data were produced by immunoSEQ multiplex PCR, yet TCRdb's version contains in-frame clones alone and is incomplete. The data show about 160,000 clones, 88% seen once. This receptor was obtained from a woman aged 45-60 years who had recovered from COVID-19. The sequenced material came from PBMCs or T cells enriched from blood (not recorded which). The genes are TRBV5-6 and TRBJ1-2; 10 bases map to TRBD1. CDR3 sequence: CASSRRAGTGVGYTF. The CDR3 DNA follows: TGTGCCAGCAGCAGAAGGGCCGGGACAGGGGTTGGCTACACCTTC.